The 20 T cell receptor beta chains listed next were all sequenced from one sample in a study of CD4 T cell repertoires in COVID-19. No culture step preceded sequencing of the ex vivo isolated memory T cells. Data came from immunoSEQ multiplex PCR; TCRdb stores just in-frame clones and leaves some out. Here the sample spans around 22,000 clones, roughly 84% being singletons. This sample comprised central memory CD4+ T cells from blood, obtained before the COVID-19 pandemic. The receptors derive from a human donor who had COVID-19.

The J gene is TRBJ1-2, the V gene TRBV6-5; possible D gene TRBD1, 6 bases. Germline V lookup: CDR1 MNHEY, CDR2 SVGAGI. V dropped 4 bases and J dropped 7 bases, with 16 bases sitting between them. This CDR3 has 14 amino acids. This CDR3 is CASSSTQGWRGYTF. The CDR3 DNA is TGTGCCAGCAGTTCGACACAGGGATGGCGTGGCTACACCTTC.

This clone has a single count. The CDR3 reads CASSPTRSSYEQYF. In DNA form, the CDR3 reads TGTGCCAGCAGCCCCACGAGGAGCTCCTACGAGCAGTACTTC. The rearrangement links TRBV7-2 to TRBJ2-7, with no clear D. In germline, CDR1 is SGHTA, CDR2 FQGNSA. V was clipped by 5 bases and J by 0 bases, with 11 bases between them. The CDR3 has 14 residues.

The sample holds a few counts of this clone. The genes are TRBV11-1 and TRBJ2-3; 8 bases are a match to TRBD2. The CDR3 sequence is 14 residues long. Germline CDR1 reads SGHAT; CDR2 reads FQDESV (reference sequence). With 0 bases clipped from V and 9 bases from J, the junction kept 5 bases outside the gene matches. The CDR3 spells CASSLAGRAVTQYF. The DNA of the CDR3 is TGTGCCAGCAGCTTAGCCGGGAGGGCCGTCACGCAGTATTTT.

The rearrangement joins TRBV6-4 to TRBJ2-2; 14 positions agree with TRBD2. J lost 6 bases, V lost 2 bases, and 2 bases had no gene match. The CDR3 contains 16 residues. The germline gives CDR1 MRHNA, CDR2 SNTAGT. Written as DNA, the CDR3 is TGTGCCAGCAGTGACCCGGGACTAGCGGGAGCCGGGGAGCTGTTTTTT. As protein: CASSDPGLAGAGELFF.

The chain couples TRBV19 to TRBJ1-3; 8 nucleotides match TRBD1. The CDR3 sequence is 14 residues long. Trimming cost V 5 bases and J 3 bases; bases outside gene matches: 3. Germline values: CDR1 LNHDA, CDR2 SQIVND (reference sequence). The CDR3 loop reads CASSQTGVGNTIYF. CDR3 sequence (DNA): TGTGCCAGTAGTCAGACAGGGGTTGGAAACACCATATATTTT.

The chain carries TRBV7-8 and TRBJ2-1, with TRBD2 identical over 13 bases. The trim removed 5 bases at V and 14 bases at J, leaving 9 bases unmatched. CDR3 length equals 14 residues. Germline loops: CDR1 SGHVS, CDR2 FQNEAQ. This CDR3 is CASSPWTSGSHEFF. CDR3 nucleotide sequence: TGTGCCAGCAGCCCATGGACTAGCGGGAGCCATGAGTTCTTC.

V is TRBV30 and J is TRBJ1-1, with D perhaps matching TRBD1 (5 bases). CDR1 and CDR2 (germline): GTSNPN, SVGIG (reference sequence). Between the trimmed V and J ends, which lost 3 bases and 4 bases, there was a span of 18 bases. CDR3 length: 15 residues. The CDR3 DNA follows: TGTGCCTGGAGCCGGGGGAGGGGTCGAGGCACTGAAGCTTTCTTT. Its protein product is CAWSRGRGRGTEAFF.

The chain is built from TRBV27 and TRBJ1-5, with D maybe TRBD1 (5 bases). The CDR3 runs 16 residues. CDR1 and CDR2 from the germline V gene are MNHEY and SMNVEV (reference sequence). The V and J ends lost 6 bases and 4 bases respectively, with 19 bases between them. The CDR3 nucleotides read TGTGCCAGCAGCCCTCAAACGACAGTCGGTAATCAGCCCCAGCATTTT. It translates to CASSPQTTVGNQPQHF.

The chain links TRBV6-1 to TRBJ2-7, with 7 bases aligning to TRBD1. Unmatched junction bases numbered 0, after V lost 2 bases and J lost 5 bases. Looked up from germline, CDR1 is MNHNS and CDR2 is SASEGT. The CDR3 has 12 amino acids. The CDR3 DNA follows: TGTGCCAGCAGTGAACAGGGGGACGAGCAGTACTTC. Translated, it gives CASSEQGDEQYF.

The V gene is TRBV18, the J gene TRBJ2-7; 8 bases agree with TRBD2. Germline values: CDR1 KGHSH, CDR2 LQKENI. The CDR3 length is 16 residues. The V gene end was trimmed by 3 bases and the J gene end by 5 bases; junction bases not matched to a gene: 12. The CDR3 sequence: CASSPFSGTSSHEQYF. CDR3 sequence (DNA): TGTGCCAGCTCACCCTTCTCCGGGACTAGTTCGCACGAGCAGTACTTC.

This rearrangement joins TRBV30 to TRBJ1-2; 9 nucleotides match TRBD1. Trimming removed 0 bases from V and 8 bases from J; junction bases left unmatched: 7. Per germline, CDR1 GTSNPN and CDR2 SVGIG (reference sequence). The CDR3 has 14 amino acids. CDR3: CAWSVGGTGLGYTF. DNA of the CDR3: TGTGCCTGGAGTGTTGGTGGGACAGGGTTGGGCTACACCTTC. Based on the CDR3 plus reference TRBV30 and TRBJ1-2, the full variable domain is SQTIHQWPATLVQPVGSPLSLECTVEGTSNPNLYWYRQAAGRGLQLLFYSVGIGQISSEVPQNLSASRPQDRQFILSSKKLLLSDSGFYLCAWSVGGTGLGYTFGSGTRLTVV.

The chain has TRBV10-1 and TRBJ1-3; D may be TRBD1 (5 bases). CDR1 and CDR2 from the germline V gene are WNHNN and SYGVQD (reference sequence). The CDR3 has 13 residues. V lost 7 bases, J lost 2 bases, and 9 bases lay in between. This CDR3 is CASMQGTGNTIYF. CDR3 DNA: TGCGCCAGCATGCAGGGTACTGGAAACACCATATATTTT.

V gene TRBV5-1 combines with J gene TRBJ2-5; 7 positions match TRBD2. The CDR3 has 16 amino acids. V dropped 0 bases and J dropped 5; count of bases not matched to a gene: 10. CDR1 SGHRS and CDR2 YFSETQ come from the germline V gene. The CDR3 protein is CASSLAHRVGGETQYF. CDR3 nucleotides: TGCGCCAGCAGCTTGGCGCATCGGGTCGGGGGGGAGACCCAGTACTTC. The complete variable domain, with remaining parts taken from reference TRBV5-1 and TRBJ2-5, reads KAGVTQTPRYLIKTRGQQVTLSCSPISGHRSVSWYQQTPGQGLQFLFEYFSETQRNKGNFPGRFSGRQFSNSRSEMNVSTLELGDSALYLCASSLAHRVGGETQYFGPGTRLLVL.

The table lists this clone with a few counts. The genes are TRBV5-4 and TRBJ2-1; possible D gene TRBD1, 6 bases. The germline gives CDR1 SGHNT, CDR2 YYREEE (reference sequence). Trimming removed 3 bases at V and 5 bases at J, with 15 bases between. There are 15 residues in the CDR3. For the CDR3, the DNA is TGTGCCAGCAGCTCGGAACAGGGTATCAACAATGAGCAGTTCTTC. Residues: CASSSEQGINNEQFF. Complete variable domain (other parts from reference TRBV5-4 and TRBJ2-1): ETGVTQSPTHLIKTRGQQVTLRCSSQSGHNTVSWYQQALGQGPQFIFQYYREEENGRGNFPPRFSGLQFPNYSSELNVNALELDDSALYLCASSSEQGINNEQFFGPGTRLTVL.

With regard to this clone: Other DNA sequences in this specimen translate into the identical CDR3. The rearrangement uses TRBV6-5 and TRBJ1-6; 10 positions match TRBD1. This CDR3 spans 14 amino acids. Germline lookup yields CDR1 MNHEY and CDR2 SVGAGI. V trimming: 6 bases; J trimming: 8 bases; junction bases outside the gene matches: 4. In DNA form, the CDR3 reads TGTGCCAGCAGACGGGACAGGGGTGATTCACCCCTCCACTTT. It encodes CASRRDRGDSPLHF.

The gene calls are TRBV28 and TRBJ1-2; 7 nucleotides align to TRBD1. Germline values: CDR1 MDHEN, CDR2 SYDVKM. This CDR3 has 14 residues. Germline trimming cut 6 bases from V and 1 base from J; bases unmatched to any gene: 5. CDR3 DNA sequence: TGTGCCAGCAGACAACAGGGGAATAACTATGGCTACACCTTC. It yields the protein CASRQQGNNYGYTF.

This chain links TRBV6-1 with TRBJ2-5; TRBD2 matches 7 bases. V gave up 5 bases and J gave up 5 bases; unmatched junction bases: 11. This CDR3 region has 15 residues. CDR1 and CDR2 (germline): MNHNS, SASEGT. The CDR3 loop is CASSPPLGGEETQYF. Here the CDR3 DNA reads TGTGCCAGCAGTCCCCCACTTGGGGGGGAGGAGACCCAGTACTTC.

This chain uses TRBV6-1 with TRBJ2-2; 10 bases map to TRBD2. This CDR3 spans 15 amino acids. In germline, CDR1 is MNHNS, CDR2 SASEGT. The junction had 4 bases not matched to a gene; V was cut back by 4 bases and J by 5 bases. CDR3 coding DNA: TGTGCCAGCAGTGCCTTAGCGGGGGGAACCGGGGAGCTGTTTTTT. Protein: CASSALAGGTGELFF.

This chain links TRBV15 with TRBJ1-4, with TRBD1 matching 7 bases. Looked up from germline, CDR1 is LNHNV and CDR2 is YYDKDF (reference sequence). V shed 1 base, J shed 3 bases, and the junction held 2 bases outside the gene matches. This CDR3 is built from 15 residues. For the CDR3, the DNA is TGTGCCACCAGCAGAGGGACAGGCTCTAATGAAAAACTGTTTTTT. Translation: CATSRGTGSNEKLFF.

V usage is TRBV11-2 and J usage is TRBJ1-4; 7 positions agree with TRBD1. The CDR3 is 15 residues long. Per germline, CDR1 SGHAT and CDR2 FQNNGV. V trimming: 5 bases; J trimming: 4 bases; junction bases outside the gene matches: 7. CDR3 protein: CASSPTGTVNEKLFF. The CDR3 bases are TGTGCCAGCAGCCCCACCGGGACAGTTAATGAAAAACTGTTTTTT.